These T cell receptor beta chains were read from a single sample in a study of blood T cells in healthy people across ages. In TCRdb, the 5' RACE reads were re-called with MiXCR into one record per CDR3 protein. This table has some 1.4 million distinct CDR3 sequences, approximately 42% appearing once. Source material: blood. The receptors come from a woman between 18 and 29 years old in good health. Each CDR3 is given with its conserved first and last residue. A D gene is named only where the DNA matches it firmly. Size values are once, few and many counts, or a class for expanded clones, and some rows have none.

clone size,J gene,V gene,D gene,CDR3 protein,CDR3 DNA
few,TRBJ2-7,TRBV4-1,-,CASSQDSLFGGSSYNEQYF,TGCGCCAGCAGCCAAGACTCACTATTTGGGGGGAGCTCCTACAATGAGCAGTACTTC
few,TRBJ2-7,TRBV27,-,CASSFGRRDLTYEQYF,TGTGCCAGCAGTTTTGGGCGTCGGGATTTGACCTACGAGCAGTACTTC
-,TRBJ2-5,TRBV24-1,-,CATSDFGGNEQYF,TGTGCCACCAGTGATTTTGGAGGGAATGAGCAGTACTTC
few,TRBJ2-1,TRBV27,-,CAIALDSSYNEQFF,TGTGCCATTGCGCTGGACAGCTCCTACAATGAGCAGTTCTTC
-,TRBJ2-7,TRBV20-1,TRBD2,CSARGLAGGPEQYF,TGCAGTGCTCGGGGACTAGCGGGGGGACCCGAGCAGTACTTC
-,TRBJ2-1,TRBV2,-,CVSTEGGTYNEQFF,TGTGTCAGCACCGAAGGGGGTACCTACAATGAGCAGTTCTTC
few,TRBJ2-1,TRBV28,TRBD2,CASMAGGPGEQFF,TGTGCCAGCATGGCGGGAGGGCCAGGTGAGCAGTTCTTC
-,TRBJ2-3,TRBV20-1,TRBD2,CSASPPSGVADTQYF,TGCAGTGCTAGTCCCCCTAGCGGGGTTGCCGATACGCAGTATTTT
few,TRBJ2-7,TRBV20-1,TRBD1,CSAHQGALSYEQYF,TGCAGTGCCCACCAGGGGGCGCTTTCCTACGAGCAGTACTTC
few,TRBJ2-7,TRBV6-5,TRBD2,CASTASGYEQYF,TGTGCCTCCACGGCTAGCGGCTACGAGCAGTACTTC
-,TRBJ2-1,TRBV6-5,TRBD2,CASTLAGQREFVKQFF,TGTGCCAGCACCCTAGCGGGTCAGCGGGAGTTTGTTAAGCAGTTCTTC
few,TRBJ1-4,TRBV6-5,-,CASRRGFANEKLFF,TGTGCCAGCAGGAGGGGTTTTGCTAATGAAAAACTGTTTTTT
-,TRBJ2-5,TRBV20-1,-,CGSGGTGGKYNEQYF,TGCGGCTCCGGAGGGACTGGCGGGAAGTACAATGAGCAGTACTTC
few,TRBJ1-2,TRBV27,-,CASSLSWGGLDYGYTF,TGTGCCAGCAGTTTATCGTGGGGGGGTTTAGACTATGGCTACACCTTC
once,TRBJ2-1,TRBV7-2,TRBD2,CASSPGGAHYNERFF,TGTGCCAGCAGCCCCGGGGGGGCCCACTACAATGAGCGGTTCTTC
few,TRBJ2-7,TRBV28,TRBD2,CASSLRSSGDSYEQYF,TGTGCCAGCAGTTTAAGGTCTAGCGGGGACTCCTACGAGCAGTACTTC
once,TRBJ2-7,TRBV27,-,CASIYGIRYEQYF,TGTGCCAGCATTTATGGGATTCGGTACGAGCAGTACTTC
-,TRBJ2-3,TRBV18,-,CASSPNSGSDTQYF,TGTGCCAGCTCCCCAAATTCAGGGTCCGATACGCAGTATTTT
-,TRBJ1-3,TRBV3-1,-,CASSQTGTSSGNTIYF,TGTGCCAGCAGCCAGACCGGGACATCTTCTGGAAACACCATATATTTT